The 12 T cell receptor beta chains below were found in one sample sequenced in a study of blood T cell repertoires in COVID-19. Repertoires were generated with immunoSEQ multiplex PCR, while TCRdb's copy carries only in-frame clones and drops some. The data contain about 370,000 clones, more than 80% of them singletons. Sequencing used peripheral blood. These TCRs come from a woman under 40 with COVID-19, enrolled during active disease.

J is TRBJ2-3 and V is TRBV12-3 or TRBV12-4; D perhaps matches TRBD2 (6 bases). V was clipped by 6 bases and J by 2 bases, with 9 bases between them. The CDR3 sequence is 13 residues long. The CDR3 coding sequence is TGTGCCAGCAGGGTAGCGGCCACAGATACGCAGTATTTT. It specifies CASRVAATDTQYF.

The V gene is TRBV7-6, the J gene TRBJ1-3; D gene unclear. From germline, CDR1 is SGHVS and CDR2 FNYEAQ. V was cut by 2 bases and J by 0 bases, with 11 bases left in between. The CDR3 sequence is 16 residues long. As DNA, the CDR3 is TGTGCCAGCAGCTTATGGGGAGAGGGCTCTGGAAACACCATATATTTT. Translation gives CASSLWGEGSGNTIYF.

This clone was found once. The rearrangement links TRBV29-1 to TRBJ2-3, with 11 bases that match TRBD1. Germline V gene lookup returns CDR1 SQVTM and CDR2 ANQGSEA. J gave up 3 bases and V 6 bases, and 5 bases lay outside the gene matches. The CDR3 is made up of 14 amino acids. This chain's CDR3 is CSVEGQGETDTQYF. The CDR3 DNA is TGCAGCGTGGAGGGACAGGGGGAAACAGATACGCAGTATTTT.

The chain has TRBV29-1 and TRBJ2-5, with 10 bases matching TRBD1. CDR3 length equals 14 residues. The trim removed 7 bases at V and 7 bases at J, leaving 12 bases unmatched. CDR1 SQVTM and CDR2 ANQGSEA come from the germline V gene. Written as DNA, the CDR3 is TGCAGCGGAGCTACGGGACAGGGGTTCGGGACCCAGTACTTC. Translation: CSGATGQGFGTQYF.

The V gene is TRBV4-2, the J gene TRBJ1-1, with D hard to call. V was shortened by 4 bases and J by 7 bases, with 16 bases between the two germline ends. Per the germline V gene, CDR1 is LGHNA and CDR2 is YNFKEQ. The CDR3 is made up of 14 amino acids. CDR3 DNA sequence: TGTGCCAGCAGCCGTGGGATCTCGGGGTTTGAAGCTTTCTTT. Amino acids: CASSRGISGFEAFF.

The chain recombines TRBV5-8 with TRBJ1-5; D is ambiguous. CDR1 is SGHTS and CDR2 is YDEGEE in the germline V gene. The CDR3 runs to 14 residues. Trimming pared 2 bases from V and 0 bases from J, leaving 6 bases between. The CDR3 protein is CASSLVDSNQPQHF. The CDR3 DNA reads TGTGCCAGCAGCTTAGTAGATAGCAATCAGCCCCAGCATTTT.

The V call is TRBV4-1, the J call TRBJ2-5; D is unresolved. CDR1 and CDR2 from the germline V gene are MGHRA and YSYEKL. The CDR3 is 14 residues long. V was clipped by 4 bases and J by 0 bases, with 9 bases between them. The CDR3 coding sequence is TGCGCCAGCAGCCTCGAACGGTACCAAGAGACCCAGTACTTC. This sequence encodes CASSLERYQETQYF.

The gene calls are TRBV10-3 and TRBJ2-5, with TRBD2 as a possible D gene (6 bases). This CDR3 has 13 residues. V gave up 2 bases and J gave up 5 bases, with 9 bases separating them. CDR1 is ENHRY, CDR2 SYGVKD, per germline. The CDR3 reads CAISEGGAETQYF. The DNA of the CDR3 is TGTGCCATCAGTGAGGGCGGGGCGGAGACCCAGTACTTC.

The CDR3 region is CATSRDRSKEQFF. CDR3 sequence (DNA): TGTGCCACCAGCAGAGATAGGAGTAAAGAGCAGTTCTTC. This chain uses TRBV15 with TRBJ2-1; no clear D. V lost 0 bases and J 10 bases, leaving 10 bases between the germline ends. Looked up from germline, CDR1 is LNHNV and CDR2 is YYDKDF (reference sequence). The CDR3 runs 13 residues.

This chain joins TRBV27 and TRBJ2-2; D is undetermined. This CDR3 contains 21 residues. Trimming removed 1 base from V and 0 bases from J, with 24 bases in between. The germline V gene has CDR1 MNHEY and CDR2 SMNVEV (reference sequence). In DNA form, the CDR3 reads TGTGCCAGCAGTTTATTCTATCGGAGCTCTTGGATAAATTCGAACACCGGGGAGCTGTTTTTT. Its translation: CASSLFYRSSWINSNTGELFF.

The rearrangement joins TRBV9 to TRBJ1-6; 7 bases are shared with TRBD1. This CDR3 is 15 amino acids long. CDR1 SGDLS and CDR2 YYNGEE come from the germline V gene. V trimming: 0 bases; J trimming: 7 bases; junction bases outside the gene matches: 4. CDR3 in DNA: TGTGCCAGCAGCGTAGCCGGACAGGAGAATTCACCCCTCCACTTT. Amino acids: CASSVAGQENSPLHF.

The sample holds one count of this clone. The chain couples TRBV18 to TRBJ2-1, with 15 bases that match TRBD2. The CDR3 totals 19 residues. Per the germline V gene, CDR1 is KGHSH and CDR2 is LQKENI. J was trimmed by 0 bases and V by 4 bases; bases with no gene match: 7. In DNA form, the CDR3 reads TGTGCCAGCTCACGGGGACTAGCGGGGGGTCCAAGCTCCTACAATGAGCAGTTCTTC. Its translation: CASSRGLAGGPSSYNEQFF.